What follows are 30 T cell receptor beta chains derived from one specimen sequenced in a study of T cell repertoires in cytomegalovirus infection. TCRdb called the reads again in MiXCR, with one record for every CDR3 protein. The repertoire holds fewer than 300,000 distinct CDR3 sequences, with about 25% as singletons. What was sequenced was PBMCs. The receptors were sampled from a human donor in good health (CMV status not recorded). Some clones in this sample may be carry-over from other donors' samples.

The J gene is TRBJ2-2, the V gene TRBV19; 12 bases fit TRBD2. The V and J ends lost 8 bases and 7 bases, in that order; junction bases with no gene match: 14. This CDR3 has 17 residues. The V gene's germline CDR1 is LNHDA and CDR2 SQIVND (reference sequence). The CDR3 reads CASRSSGRARSIGELFF. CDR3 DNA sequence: TGTGCCAGTCGTTCTAGCGGGAGGGCCCGGTCGATCGGGGAGCTGTTTTTT.

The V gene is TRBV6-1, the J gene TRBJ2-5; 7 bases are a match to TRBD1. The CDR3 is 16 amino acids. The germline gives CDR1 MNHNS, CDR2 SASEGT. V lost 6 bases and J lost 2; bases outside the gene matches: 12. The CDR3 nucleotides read TGTGCCAGCAGCCCCGTTGTACCGGGACAGCAAGAGACCCAGTACTTC. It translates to CASSPVVPGQQETQYF.

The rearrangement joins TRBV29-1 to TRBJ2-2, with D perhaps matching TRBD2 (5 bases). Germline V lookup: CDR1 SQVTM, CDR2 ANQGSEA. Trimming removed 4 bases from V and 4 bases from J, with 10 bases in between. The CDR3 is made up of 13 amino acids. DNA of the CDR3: TGCAGCGTTGGGACGGGAATCACCGGGGAGCTGTTTTTT. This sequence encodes CSVGTGITGELFF.

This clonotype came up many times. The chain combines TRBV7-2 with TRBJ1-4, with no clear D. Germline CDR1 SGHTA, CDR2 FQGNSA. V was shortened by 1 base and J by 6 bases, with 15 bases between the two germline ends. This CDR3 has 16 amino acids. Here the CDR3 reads CASSLGGMGRYEKLFF. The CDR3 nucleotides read TGTGCCAGCAGCTTAGGAGGGATGGGCCGCTATGAAAAACTGTTTTTT.

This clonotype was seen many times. The CDR3, as DNA: TGTGCCAGCAGCTTAGGGCCTAGCGGGAGTGGAGCCAAAAACATTCAGTACTTC. The encoded protein is CASSLGPSGSGAKNIQYF. The chain couples TRBV7-2 to TRBJ2-4; the match to TRBD2 covers 10 bases. The germline V gene has CDR1 SGHTA and CDR2 FQGNSA. V was pared by 1 base and J by 0 bases, with 6 bases of the junction left unmatched. This CDR3 contains 18 residues.

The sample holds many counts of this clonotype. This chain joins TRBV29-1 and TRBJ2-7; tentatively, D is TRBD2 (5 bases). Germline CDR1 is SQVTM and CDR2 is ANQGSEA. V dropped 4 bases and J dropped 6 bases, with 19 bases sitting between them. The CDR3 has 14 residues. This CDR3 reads CSVVGPTRTVEQYF. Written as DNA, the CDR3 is TGCAGCGTTGTTGGGCCAACTAGAACCGTCGAGCAGTACTTC.

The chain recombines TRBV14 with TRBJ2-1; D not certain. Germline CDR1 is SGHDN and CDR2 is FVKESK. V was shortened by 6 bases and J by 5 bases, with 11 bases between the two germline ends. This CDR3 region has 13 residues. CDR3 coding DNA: TGTGCCAGCAGTTACGCTGGGAACAATGAGCAGTTCTTC. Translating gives CASSYAGNNEQFF.

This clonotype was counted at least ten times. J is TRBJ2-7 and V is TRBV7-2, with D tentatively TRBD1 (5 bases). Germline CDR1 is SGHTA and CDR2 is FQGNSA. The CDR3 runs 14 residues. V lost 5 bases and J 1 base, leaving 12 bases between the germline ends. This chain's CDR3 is CASSQKGVSYEQYF. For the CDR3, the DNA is TGTGCCAGCAGCCAAAAAGGGGTTTCCTACGAGCAGTACTTC.

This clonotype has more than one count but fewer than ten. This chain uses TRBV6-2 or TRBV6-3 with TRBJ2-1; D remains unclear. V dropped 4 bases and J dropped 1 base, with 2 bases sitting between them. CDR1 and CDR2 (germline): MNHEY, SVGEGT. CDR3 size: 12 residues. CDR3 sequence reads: CASSWSYNEQFF. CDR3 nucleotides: TGTGCCAGCAGTTGGTCCTACAATGAGCAGTTCTTC.

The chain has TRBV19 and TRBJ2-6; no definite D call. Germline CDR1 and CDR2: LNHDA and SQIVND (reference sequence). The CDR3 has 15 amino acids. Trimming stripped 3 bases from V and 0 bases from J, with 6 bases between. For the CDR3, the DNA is TGTGCCAGTAGTATCCTCGACTCTGGGGCCAACGTCCTGACTTTC. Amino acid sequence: CASSILDSGANVLTF.

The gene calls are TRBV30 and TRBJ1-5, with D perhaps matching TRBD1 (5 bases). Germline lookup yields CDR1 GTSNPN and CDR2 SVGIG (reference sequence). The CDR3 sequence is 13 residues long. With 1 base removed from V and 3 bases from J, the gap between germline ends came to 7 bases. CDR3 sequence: CAWSGGTNQPQHF. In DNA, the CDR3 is TGTGCCTGGAGTGGAGGGACCAATCAGCCCCAGCATTTT.

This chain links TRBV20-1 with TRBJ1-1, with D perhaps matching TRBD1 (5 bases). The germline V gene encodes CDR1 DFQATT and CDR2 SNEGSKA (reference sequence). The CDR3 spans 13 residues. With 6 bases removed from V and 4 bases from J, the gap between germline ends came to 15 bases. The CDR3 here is CSALMGGTTEAFF. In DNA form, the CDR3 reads TGCAGTGCACTTATGGGAGGGACCACTGAAGCTTTCTTT.

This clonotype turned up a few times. CDR3 loop: CASSEDNVQGEAFF. The CDR3 DNA sequence: TGTGCCAGCAGTGAAGACAATGTACAAGGGGAAGCTTTCTTT. J is TRBJ1-1 and V is TRBV2; D gene unclear. Germline-derived CDR1 and CDR2 are SNHLY and FYNNEI. The CDR3 contains 14 residues. V was trimmed by 1 base and J by 8 bases, leaving 14 bases between them. The full variable domain, with the rest looked up from reference TRBV2 and TRBJ1-1, is EPEVTQTPSHQVTQMGQEVILRCVPISNHLYFYWYRQILGQKVEFLVSFYNNEISEKSEIFDDQFSVERPDGSNFTLKIRSTKLEDSAMYFCASSEDNVQGEAFFGQGTRLTVV.

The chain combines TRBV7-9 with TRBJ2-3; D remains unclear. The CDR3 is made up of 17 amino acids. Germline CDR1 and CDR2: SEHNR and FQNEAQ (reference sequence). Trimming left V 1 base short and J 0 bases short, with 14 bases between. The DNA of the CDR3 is TGTGCCAGCAGCTTAGGATCGGCAGCGCAAAGCACAGATACGCAGTATTTT. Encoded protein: CASSLGSAAQSTDTQYF.

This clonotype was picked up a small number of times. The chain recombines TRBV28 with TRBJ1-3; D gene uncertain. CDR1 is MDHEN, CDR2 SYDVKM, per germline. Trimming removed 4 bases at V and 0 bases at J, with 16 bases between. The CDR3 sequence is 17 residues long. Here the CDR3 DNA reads TGTGCCAGCAGTTCCCGTTCGGACCCGACCTCTGGAAACACCATATATTTT. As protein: CASSSRSDPTSGNTIYF.

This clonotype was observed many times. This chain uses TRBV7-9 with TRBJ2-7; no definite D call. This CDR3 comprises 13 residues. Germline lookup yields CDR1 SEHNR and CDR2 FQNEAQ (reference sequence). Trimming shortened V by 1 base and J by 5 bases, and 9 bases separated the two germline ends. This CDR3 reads CASSLDGLDEQYF. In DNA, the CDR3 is TGTGCCAGCAGCTTAGACGGGTTGGACGAGCAGTACTTC. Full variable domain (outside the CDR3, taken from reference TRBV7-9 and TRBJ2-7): DTGVSQNPRHKITKRGQNVTFRCDPISEHNRLYWYRQTLGQGPEFLTYFQNEAQLEKSRLLSDRFSAERPKGSFSTLEIQRTEQGDSAMYLCASSLDGLDEQYFGPGTRLTVT.

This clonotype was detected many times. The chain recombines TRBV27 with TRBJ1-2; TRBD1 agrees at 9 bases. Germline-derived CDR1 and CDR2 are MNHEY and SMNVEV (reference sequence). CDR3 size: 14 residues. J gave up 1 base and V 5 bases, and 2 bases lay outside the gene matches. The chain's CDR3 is CASSVDRGNYGYTF. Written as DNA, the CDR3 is TGTGCCAGCAGTGTGGACAGGGGTAACTATGGCTACACCTTC.

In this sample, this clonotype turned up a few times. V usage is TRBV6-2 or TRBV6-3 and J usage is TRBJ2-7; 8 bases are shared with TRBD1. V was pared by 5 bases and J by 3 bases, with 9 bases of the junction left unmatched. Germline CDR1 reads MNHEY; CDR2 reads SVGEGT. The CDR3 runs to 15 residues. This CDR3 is CASSLPGQAIYEQYF. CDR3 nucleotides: TGTGCCAGCAGTCTGCCGGGACAGGCGATCTACGAGCAGTACTTC.

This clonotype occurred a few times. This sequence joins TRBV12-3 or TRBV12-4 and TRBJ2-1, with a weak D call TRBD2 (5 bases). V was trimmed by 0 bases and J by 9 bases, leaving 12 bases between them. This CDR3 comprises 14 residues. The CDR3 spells CASSLAALGLEQFF. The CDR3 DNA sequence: TGTGCCAGCAGTTTAGCTGCCCTAGGACTTGAGCAGTTCTTC.

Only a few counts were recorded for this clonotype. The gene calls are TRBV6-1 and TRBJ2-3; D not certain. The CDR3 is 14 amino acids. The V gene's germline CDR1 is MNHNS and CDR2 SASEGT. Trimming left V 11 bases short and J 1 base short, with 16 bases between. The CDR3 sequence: CASRMATGTDTQYF. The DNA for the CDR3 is TGTGCCTCCAGGATGGCGACCGGCACAGATACGCAGTATTTT.

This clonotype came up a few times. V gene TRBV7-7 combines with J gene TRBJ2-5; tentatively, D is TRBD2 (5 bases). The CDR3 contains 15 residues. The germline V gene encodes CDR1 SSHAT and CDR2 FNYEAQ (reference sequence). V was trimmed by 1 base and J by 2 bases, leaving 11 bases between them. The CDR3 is CASSLVRGRQETQYF. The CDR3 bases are TGTGCCAGCAGCTTAGTCCGGGGAAGGCAAGAGACCCAGTACTTC.

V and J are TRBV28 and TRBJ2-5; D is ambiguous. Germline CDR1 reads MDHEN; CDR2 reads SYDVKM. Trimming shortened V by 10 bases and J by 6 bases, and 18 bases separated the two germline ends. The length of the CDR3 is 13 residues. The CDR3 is CATLDGRKQTQYF. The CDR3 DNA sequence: TGTGCCACCTTGGACGGCCGAAAGCAGACCCAGTACTTC.

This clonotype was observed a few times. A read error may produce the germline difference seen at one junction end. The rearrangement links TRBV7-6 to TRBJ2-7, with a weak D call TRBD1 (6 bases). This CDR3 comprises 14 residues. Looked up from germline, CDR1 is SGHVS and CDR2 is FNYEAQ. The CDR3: CASSETGSSYEQYF. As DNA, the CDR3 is TGTGCTAGCAGCGAAACAGGGAGCTCCTACGAGCAGTACTTC.

CDR3 sequence (DNA): TGTGCCAGCAGCAACACAGGGCTAGTCGACACCGGGGAGCTGTTTTTT. It yields the protein CASSNTGLVDTGELFF. The rearrangement links TRBV27 to TRBJ2-2, with D perhaps TRBD1 (6 bases). CDR3 length: 16 amino acids. V lost 6 bases and J 3 bases, leaving 17 bases between the germline ends. Per the germline V gene, CDR1 is MNHEY and CDR2 is SMNVEV (reference sequence).

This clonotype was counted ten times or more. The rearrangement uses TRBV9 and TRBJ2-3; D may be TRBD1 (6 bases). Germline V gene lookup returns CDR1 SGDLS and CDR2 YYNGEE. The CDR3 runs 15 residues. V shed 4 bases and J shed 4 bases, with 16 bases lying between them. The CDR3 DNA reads TGTGCCAGCAGCCCCGGACAGAGATCACCAGATACGCAGTATTTT. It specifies CASSPGQRSPDTQYF.

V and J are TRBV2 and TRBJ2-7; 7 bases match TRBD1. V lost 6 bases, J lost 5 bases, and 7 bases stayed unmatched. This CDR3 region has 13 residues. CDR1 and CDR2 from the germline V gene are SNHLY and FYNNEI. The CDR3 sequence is CASSRTGRNEQYF. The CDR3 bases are TGTGCCAGCAGCCGGACAGGTCGAAACGAGCAGTACTTC.

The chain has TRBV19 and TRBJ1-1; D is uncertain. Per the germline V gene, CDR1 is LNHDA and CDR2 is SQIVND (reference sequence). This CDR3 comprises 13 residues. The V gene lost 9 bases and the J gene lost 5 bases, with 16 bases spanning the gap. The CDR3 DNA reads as TGTGCCAGCACAAGCCTTGGAGGGACTGAAGCTTTCTTT. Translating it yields CASTSLGGTEAFF.

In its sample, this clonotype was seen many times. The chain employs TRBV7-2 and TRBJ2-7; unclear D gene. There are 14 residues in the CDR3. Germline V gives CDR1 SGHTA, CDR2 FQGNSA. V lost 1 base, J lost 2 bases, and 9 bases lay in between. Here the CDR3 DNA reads TGTGCCAGCAGCTTAGGACCTGATACCTACGAGCAGTACTTC. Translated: CASSLGPDTYEQYF.

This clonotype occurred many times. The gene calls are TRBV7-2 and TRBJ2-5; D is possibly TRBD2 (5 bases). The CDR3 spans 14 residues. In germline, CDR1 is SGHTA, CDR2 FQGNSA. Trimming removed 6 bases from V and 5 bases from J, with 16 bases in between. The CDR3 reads CASSQVVGEETQYF. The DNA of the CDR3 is TGTGCCAGCAGTCAGGTCGTCGGGGAGGAGACCCAGTACTTC.

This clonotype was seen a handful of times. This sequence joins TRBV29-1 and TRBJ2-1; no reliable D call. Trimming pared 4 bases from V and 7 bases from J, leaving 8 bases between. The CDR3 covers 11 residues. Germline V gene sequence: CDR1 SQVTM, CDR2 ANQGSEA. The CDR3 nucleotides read TGCAGCGTTGCAAAGATTAATGAGCAGTTCTTC. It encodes CSVAKINEQFF.